These T cell receptor beta chains were read from a single sample in a study of cytomegalovirus exposure and HLA in healthy donors. Here immunoSEQ multiplex PCR was the method, and the copy in TCRdb shows in-frame clones only, minus some. The ten top clones account for approximately 3.9%, within a sample of 90,000 to 150,000 clones. Sequencing was done on a sample of PBMCs. The receptor source for this set is a young man in good health and CMV-seronegative. Each CDR3 is given with its conserved first and last residue. Fields, in order: V gene, CDR3 length, J gene, D gene, CDR3 protein, CDR3 DNA. The D gene is left open where the match is weak.

>TRBV5-4|17|TRBJ2-1|TRBD2
CASSSGLAGGGGNEQFF
TGTGCCAGCAGCTCGGGACTAGCGGGGGGAGGGGGTAATGAGCAGTTCTTC
>TRBV9|15|TRBJ2-1|TRBD2
CASHVGGGARNEQFF
TGTGCCAGCCATGTTGGCGGGGGGGCCCGGAATGAGCAGTTCTTC
>TRBV5-1|14|TRBJ1-2|TRBD1
CASSLGTGGHGYTF
TGCGCCAGCAGCCTAGGGACAGGGGGCCATGGCTACACCTTC
>TRBV7-2|16|TRBJ2-1|TRBD1
CASRSGQGRLRNEQFF
TGTGCCAGCAGATCCGGACAGGGGAGATTGAGGAATGAGCAGTTCTTC
>TRBV28|14|TRBJ1-5|NA
CASSAPGERQPQHF
TGTGCCAGCAGTGCTCCAGGGGAACGACAGCCCCAGCATTTT
>TRBV11-2|19|TRBJ2-6|TRBD1
CASSSTRGQGRSGANVLTF
TGTGCCAGCAGCTCGACGAGGGGACAGGGTCGCTCTGGGGCCAACGTCCTGACTTTC
>TRBV18|13|TRBJ2-5|NA
CASSPWQGETQYF
TGTGCCAGCTCACCCTGGCAGGGTGAGACCCAGTACTTC
>TRBV2|12|TRBJ1-2|TRBD1
CASIRDRGGYTF
TGTGCCAGCATTAGGGACAGGGGAGGCTACACCTTC
>TRBV7-2|16|TRBJ2-7|NA
CASSLGTGTLTYEQYF
TGTGCCAGCAGCTTAGGGACCGGGACACTGACCTACGAGCAGTACTTC
>TRBV6-6|12|TRBJ2-5|NA
CASVENKETQYF
TGTGCCAGCGTGGAGAACAAAGAGACCCAGTACTTC
>TRBV7-9|15|TRBJ2-2|NA
CASSPLTGPTGELFF
TGTGCCAGCAGCCCCTTGACAGGCCCCACCGGGGAGCTGTTTTTT
>TRBV19|15|TRBJ1-2|NA
CASSPGEYPNYGYTF
TGTGCCAGTAGTCCCGGGGAGTACCCAAACTATGGCTACACCTTC
>TRBV21-1|18|TRBJ2-7|NA
CASSKSASGRAGCYEQYF
TGTGCCAGCAGCAAGTCAGCTAGCGGGAGGGCCGGATGCTACGAGCAGTACTTC
>TRBV10-3|19|TRBJ2-3|NA
CAISVRSAGAKRNTDTQYF
TGTGCCATCAGTGTAAGGTCTGCGGGGGCGAAACGAAACACAGATACGCAGTATTTT
>TRBV9|15|TRBJ2-7|TRBD1
CASSPQGAVSYEQYF
TGTGCCAGCAGCCCCCAGGGGGCGGTTTCCTACGAGCAGTACTTC
>TRBV7-9|12|TRBJ2-1|NA
CASSSLALEQFF
TGTGCCAGCAGTTCCCTAGCGCTAGAGCAGTTCTTC
>TRBV29-1|12|TRBJ2-5|NA
CSVEDRQETQYF
TGCAGCGTTGAGGACAGACAAGAGACCCAGTACTTC
>TRBV6-1|15|TRBJ2-7|NA
CASSEGPNSSYEQYF
TGTGCCAGCAGTGAGGGCCCCAACAGCTCCTACGAGCAGTACTTC
>TRBV18|17|TRBJ1-2|NA
CASSPSLDGASLYGYTF
TGTGCCAGCTCACCGTCCTTAGACGGAGCAAGCTTATATGGCTACACCTTC
>TRBV29-1|15|TRBJ1-1|TRBD1
CSAHRDRGLNTEAFF
TGCAGCGCCCACAGGGACAGGGGATTGAACACTGAAGCTTTCTTT
>TRBV7-6|13|TRBJ2-5|NA
CASSPSRSRTQYF
TGTGCCAGCAGCCCATCGCGGTCAAGGACCCAGTACTTC
>TRBV5-4|15|TRBJ2-7|NA
CASSLDRGHSYEQYF
TGTGCCAGCAGCTTGGATAGGGGACATTCCTACGAGCAGTACTTC
>TRBV6-6|13|TRBJ1-2|TRBD1
CASRLGQAYGYTF
TGTGCCAGCAGGTTGGGACAGGCCTATGGCTACACCTTC
>TRBV11-3|16|TRBJ2-7|TRBD2
CASSFSRLAGLNEQYF
TGTGCCAGCAGCTTCTCAAGGCTAGCGGGTTTGAACGAGCAGTACTTC
>TRBV11-2|17|TRBJ2-7|TRBD1
CASSLRVLVGTAYEQYF
TGTGCCAGCAGCTTAAGGGTTCTAGTTGGGACAGCCTACGAGCAGTACTTC